Shown below are 2 T cell receptor beta chains from a single sample sequenced in a study of blood T cell repertoires in COVID-19. Profiling relied on immunoSEQ multiplex PCR, and the TCRdb table lists in-frame clones only, not all of them. The sample yields some 160,000 clones, approximately 91% seen once. Sample: peripheral blood. The receptors were sampled from a young man with acute or convalescent COVID-19.

This chain connects TRBV5-6 to TRBJ1-3; the match to TRBD1 covers 9 bases. Germline loops: CDR1 SGHDT, CDR2 YYEEEE. V shed 3 bases and J 3 bases; nucleotides not matched to a gene: 1. This CDR3 is built from 14 residues. The CDR3 DNA is TGTGCCAGCAGCTGGACAGGGGTTGGAAACACCATATATTTT. This codes for CASSWTGVGNTIYF.

The chain carries TRBV5-1 and TRBJ1-2; the D is unclear. V was shortened by 0 bases and J by 6 bases, with 15 bases between the two germline ends. The CDR3 length is 15 residues. CDR1 is SGHRS and CDR2 is YFSETQ in the germline V gene. The CDR3 sequence is CASSLGALAGNGYTF. CDR3 sequence (DNA): TGCGCCAGCAGCTTGGGAGCACTGGCGGGGAATGGCTACACCTTC.